This is a list of T cell receptor beta chains from one sample in a study of cytomegalovirus exposure and HLA in healthy donors. The data were produced by immunoSEQ multiplex PCR, yet TCRdb's version contains in-frame clones alone and is incomplete. The sample has under 250,000 clones, approximately 84% seen once. The sample comprised PBMCs. The receptors were sampled from a man between 18 and 29 years old in good health and CMV-seropositive. CDR3s leave out the opening cysteine and the closing phenylalanine or tryptophan. Clone sizes are given selectively: once, few, many, or a class where the clone is expanded.

clone size: .; J gene: TRBJ2-7; V gene: TRBV5-4; CDR3 protein: ASSLGLAGEQY
clone size: .; J gene: TRBJ1-1; V gene: TRBV19; CDR3 protein: ASIGDREGRTEAF
clone size: .; J gene: TRBJ2-2; V gene: TRBV10-3; CDR3 protein: AIRKVVGFGLYTGELF
clone size: .; J gene: TRBJ2-3; V gene: TRBV20-1; CDR3 protein: SARIVPQY
clone size: .; J gene: TRBJ2-5; V gene: TRBV27; CDR3 protein: ASSGLGTEETQY
clone size: .; J gene: TRBJ2-7; V gene: TRBV2; CDR3 protein: ASNPGTGSYEQY
clone size: .; J gene: TRBJ2-7; V gene: TRBV6-6; CDR3 protein: ASSRYGQGLIGEQY
clone size: .; J gene: TRBJ2-1; V gene: TRBV5-4; CDR3 protein: ASSKTSGSENEQF
clone size: .; J gene: TRBJ1-1; V gene: TRBV30; CDR3 protein: AGGAGGLNTEAF
clone size: .; J gene: TRBJ1-4; V gene: TRBV5-1; CDR3 protein: ASSLGSGSNEKLF
clone size: .; J gene: TRBJ2-3; V gene: TRBV19; CDR3 protein: ASSIGYTQY
clone size: .; J gene: TRBJ1-5; V gene: TRBV5-8; CDR3 protein: ASSTIGGENQPQH
clone size: .; J gene: TRBJ2-1; V gene: TRBV2; CDR3 protein: ASRRLARKYNEQF
clone size: .; J gene: TRBJ2-3; V gene: TRBV18; CDR3 protein: ASSIGLAADTQY
clone size: .; J gene: TRBJ2-5; V gene: TRBV9; CDR3 protein: ASQGEEGETQY
clone size: .; J gene: TRBJ2-7; V gene: TRBV30; CDR3 protein: AWSYGGPEQY
clone size: .; J gene: TRBJ1-4; V gene: TRBV27; CDR3 protein: ASSLRGYRGTNEKLF
clone size: .; J gene: TRBJ2-2; V gene: TRBV5-6; CDR3 protein: ASSLGGSGENTGELF
clone size: .; J gene: TRBJ2-7; V gene: TRBV6-5; CDR3 protein: ATGGDRVYEQY
clone size: .; J gene: TRBJ2-5; V gene: TRBV5-1; CDR3 protein: ASSLGGNYQETQY
clone size: .; J gene: TRBJ2-4; V gene: TRBV6-1; CDR3 protein: ASSLEAKNIQY
clone size: .; J gene: TRBJ2-3; V gene: TRBV29-1; CDR3 protein: SVKGRAVDTQY
clone size: .; J gene: TRBJ2-2; V gene: TRBV6-5; CDR3 protein: ASSYSIGNTGELF
clone size: .; J gene: TRBJ1-2; V gene: TRBV6-1; CDR3 protein: ASRDTLQGYT
clone size: .; J gene: TRBJ2-1; V gene: TRBV6-1; CDR3 protein: ASSEDFARSSYNEQF
clone size: .; J gene: TRBJ2-3; V gene: TRBV2; CDR3 protein: ASRKASDTQY
clone size: .; J gene: TRBJ2-1; V gene: TRBV5-6; CDR3 protein: ASLSVIGGEQF
clone size: .; J gene: TRBJ1-2; V gene: TRBV2; CDR3 protein: ASSGGNGYT
clone size: .; J gene: TRBJ2-2; V gene: TRBV5-1; CDR3 protein: ASSLRTSGSGTGELF
clone size: .; J gene: TRBJ2-7; V gene: TRBV4-3; CDR3 protein: ASSRILTSDTYEQY
clone size: .; J gene: TRBJ1-4; V gene: TRBV7-2; CDR3 protein: ASSLTGGSGEKLF
clone size: .; J gene: TRBJ2-5; V gene: TRBV5-1; CDR3 protein: ASSPQTGEETQY
clone size: .; J gene: TRBJ1-2; V gene: TRBV7-2; CDR3 protein: ASRQLANYGYT
clone size: .; J gene: TRBJ2-2; V gene: TRBV6-5; CDR3 protein: ASSWHQGAGGELF
clone size: .; J gene: TRBJ2-3; V gene: TRBV7-7; CDR3 protein: ASSPGRSDTQY
clone size: .; J gene: TRBJ1-1; V gene: TRBV30; CDR3 protein: AWTITGRMNTEAF
clone size: few; J gene: TRBJ1-5; V gene: TRBV18; CDR3 protein: ASSPWGNRNQPQH
clone size: .; J gene: TRBJ2-1; V gene: TRBV9; CDR3 protein: ASSPTSVFSYNEQF
clone size: once; J gene: TRBJ2-1; V gene: TRBV19; CDR3 protein: ASSIQVGEQF
clone size: .; J gene: TRBJ2-1; V gene: TRBV7-9; CDR3 protein: ASSEQREQF
clone size: many; J gene: TRBJ2-6; V gene: TRBV5-8; CDR3 protein: ASSLDGSGANVLT
clone size: .; J gene: TRBJ1-4; V gene: TRBV7-9; CDR3 protein: ASSLWANEKLF
clone size: .; J gene: TRBJ2-4; V gene: TRBV5-1; CDR3 protein: ASSDGQGKAKNIQY
clone size: .; J gene: TRBJ2-7; V gene: TRBV7-2; CDR3 protein: AVRAGYEQY
clone size: .; J gene: TRBJ2-2; V gene: TRBV2; CDR3 protein: ASSEMFSGGAGELF
clone size: .; J gene: TRBJ2-1; V gene: TRBV6-1; CDR3 protein: ASSDPFTSGRIYEQF
clone size: once; J gene: TRBJ2-7; V gene: TRBV5-1; CDR3 protein: ASRTSGLSNEQY
clone size: once; J gene: TRBJ1-1; V gene: TRBV28; CDR3 protein: ASRLGPVEAF
clone size: .; J gene: TRBJ1-2; V gene: TRBV5-4; CDR3 protein: ASSFGQGYT
clone size: once; J gene: TRBJ2-1; V gene: TRBV30; CDR3 protein: AWSVGLAGNNEQF
clone size: .; J gene: TRBJ2-4; V gene: TRBV28; CDR3 protein: ASSLFDVRHVGKNIQY
clone size: .; J gene: TRBJ2-7; V gene: TRBV6-6; CDR3 protein: ASSGTEQY
clone size: .; J gene: TRBJ1-1; V gene: TRBV6-1; CDR3 protein: ASSDWQGNTEAF
clone size: once; J gene: TRBJ2-7; V gene: TRBV5-1; CDR3 protein: ASSLAPDTSYEQY